The 2 T cell receptor beta chains below all came from one sample that was sequenced in a study of cytomegalovirus exposure and HLA in healthy donors. With 60 Vbeta and 13 Jbeta primers, the PCR was carried out. Method: immunoSEQ multiplex PCR; TCRdb's copy keeps in-frame clones and lacks some. The sample comprises roughly 120,000 clones, about four fifths of which are singletons, and 7.5% to 9.5% rests with the top ten. Material for sequencing was PBMCs. Source of these receptors: a female donor in good health and CMV-seropositive.

The V call is TRBV7-8, the J call TRBJ1-5; no reliable D call. Germline-derived CDR1 and CDR2 are SGHVS and FQNEAQ. The CDR3 sequence is 15 residues long. The V end was cut by 2 bases, the J end by 0 bases, with 8 bases between. The CDR3 DNA follows: TGTGCCAGCAGCTTATCTGGAGATAGCAATCAGCCCCAGCATTTT. Its protein is CASSLSGDSNQPQHF.

The chain links TRBV6-6 to TRBJ1-5; D is undetermined. The CDR3 is 13 residues long. Trimming stripped 6 bases from V and 5 bases from J, with 11 bases between. Germline assignment: CDR1 MNHNY and CDR2 SVGAGI (reference sequence). DNA of the CDR3: TGTGCCAGCAGGCCCTCGGACTATCAGCCCCAGCATTTT. Its protein is CASRPSDYQPQHF.